Sequencing of this T cell receptor (beta chain) was carried out in a study of regulatory T cells in long-lasting Graves disease. About the research overall: The term persistent Graves' disease signified upward of 5 years on antithyroid drugs with positive TSH receptor antibodies. Study-level findings and limits: With persistent disease, TRBV28, TRBJ1-2 and TRBJ2-5 were the favored segments.

Germline V gives CDR1 SGHVS, CDR2 FNYEAQ. The CDR3 covers 15 residues. The ends lost 4 bases at V and 5 bases at J; junction bases unmatched: 7. In regard to this clonotype: Its target is unknown.

Time point of the sample: persistent/refractory GD, antithyroid drugs over 5 years with positive TRAb. Making the TCR library involved RNA that had been extracted from PBMCs. Building of the TCR beta libraries involved iRepertoire HTBI primers and Arm-PCR of CDR3 regions. TCRdb re-derived calls from the multiplex PCR reads in MiXCR, one entry per CDR3 protein. The sample yields around 450,000 distinct CDR3 sequences, under 25% seen once. The receptor was derived from a female donor with Graves disease. The rearrangement uses TRBV7-6 and TRBJ2-7, with 11 bases matching TRBD2. Sequenced here: peripheral blood mononuclear cells (PBMCs), sampled when the disease was refractory, from a patient treated with antithyroid drugs. For the CDR3, the DNA is TGTGCCAGCAGCTCACTAGCGGGGGCCTGGCACGAGCAGTACTTC. Amino acids: CASSSLAGAWHEQYF. Drawing the rest from reference TRBV7-6 and TRBJ2-7, the complete variable domain is GAGVSQSPRYKVTKRGQDVALRCDPISGHVSLYWYRQALGQGPEFLTYFNYEAQQDKSGLPNDRFSAERPEGSISTLTIQRTEQRDSAMYRCASSSLAGAWHEQYFGPGTRLTVT.